The 5 T cell receptor beta chains below were found in one sample sequenced in a study of T cells in women clearing cervical HPV infection. This table comes from immunoSEQ multiplex PCR, and its TCRdb copy is limited to in-frame clones, with some not included. The sample has about 40,000 clones; the top ten hold about 5%. The sequencing input was blood buffy coat. These receptor sequences come from a woman between 18 and 69 years old with a cervical HPV16 infection that either progressed to CIN3+ or cleared (not recorded which).

On this clone: The read stops 3 residues short of the end of the CDR3; the missing end is completed from the germline J gene. Other nucleotide sequences in the sample specify the same CDR3. The rearrangement links TRBV7-9 to TRBJ1-1, with a tentative D call TRBD1 (5 bases). The germline CDR1 and CDR2 sequences are SEHNR and FQNEAQ (reference sequence). CDR3 length: 13 amino acids. Between the trimmed V and J ends, which lost 7 bases and 1 base, there was a span of 10 bases. The chain's CDR3 is CASIRGGNTEAFF. The CDR3 DNA, read in part, is TGTGCCAGCATTAGGGGAGGGAACACTGAA.

The sequenced CDR3 bases are TGTGCCAGCAGCTCACACTACGAG. The encoded protein is CASSSHYE. The CDR3 in its entirety is CASSSHYEQYF. The rearrangement joins TRBV2 to TRBJ2-7; D remains unclear. The sequenced fragment ends 3 residues before the CDR3 boundary, so the rest is inferred from the germline J gene. In germline, CDR1 is SNHLY, CDR2 FYNNEI. This CDR3 is built from 11 residues. V gave up 6 bases and J gave up 3 bases, with 6 bases separating them.

Note on this clone: A read error may produce the germline difference seen at one junction end. Sequencing ends 3 residues short of the CDR3 end; the germline J gene provides the rest. The same CDR3 can be traced to other DNA sequences in this sample. The gene calls are TRBV20-1 and TRBJ1-1; D might be TRBD1 (6 bases). Germline V gene lookup returns CDR1 DFQATT and CDR2 SNEGSKA (reference sequence). This CDR3 is built from 14 residues. The CDR3 bases that were read are TGCAGTGCTAGAGAGGGACAATTTTACACCGAA. It translates to CSAREGQFYTE. In full, the CDR3 reads CSAREGQFYTEAFF.

As regards this clone: The CDR3 end is not reached by the read, which stops 3 residues before it; the germline J gene fills it in. The rearrangement uses TRBV20-1 and TRBJ1-1; possibly TRBD1 for D (6 bases). Trimming took 2 bases from V and 1 from J, leaving 8 bases between them. Germline CDR1 DFQATT, CDR2 SNEGSKA (reference sequence). This CDR3 region has 13 residues. CDR3 protein: CSARWGQNTEAFF. CDR3 DNA (partial): TGCAGTGCTAGATGGGGACAGAACACTGAA.

A word on this clone: The read stops 3 residues short of the end of the CDR3; the missing end is completed from the germline J gene. The chain uses TRBV11-1 and TRBJ1-2, with 8 bases that match TRBD1. V lost 5 bases and J lost 7; bases outside the gene matches: 3. Germline values: CDR1 SGHAT, CDR2 FQDESV (reference sequence). There are 12 residues in the CDR3. CDR3: CASSTGQGGYTF. CDR3 DNA, as far as it was read: TGTGCCAGCAGCACAGGACAGGGTGGC.